This TCR beta chain is drawn from a study of immune evolution from preneoplasia to lung adenocarcinoma. Study outcomes and limitations: T cell clonality was higher in KRAS-mutant than EGFR-mutant or wild-type nodules. Later-stage lesions appeared to have more T cells, more diversity, less clonality.

The assay was immunoSEQ multiplex PCR, and TCRdb's table has in-frame clones only and misses some. The table has a few thousand clones, less than 80% seen once; the top ten hold over 7%. As to this clone: Antigen unknown.

The CDR3 is 13 residues long. With 3 bases removed from V and 8 bases from J, the gap between germline ends came to 10 bases. CDR1 is SNHLY, CDR2 FYNNEI, per germline. Macro-dissection enriched premalignant or tumor cells before nucleic acid extraction. The origin of this receptor is a person aged 65 to 79 with lung adenocarcinoma. The chain recombines TRBV2 with TRBJ1-4; D gene unclear. Sequencing was carried out using FFPE minimally invasive lung adenocarcinoma tissue. CDR3 loop: CASSEEGREKLFF. Here the CDR3 DNA reads TGTGCCAGCAGTGAGGAGGGTAGGGAAAAACTGTTTTTT.